This T cell receptor beta chain was sequenced for a study of T cells in Graves' hyperthyroidism and ophthalmopathy. V was pared by 6 bases and J by 0 bases, with 15 bases between. Germline values: CDR1 DFQATT, CDR2 SNEGSKA (reference sequence). The CDR3 spans 14 residues. There were TCR beta CDR3 regions amplified from RNA transcripts. Initially, a first-round RT-PCR of the TCR CDR3 employed the HTBI primer set. TCRdb called the multiplex PCR reads again in MiXCR, with one record for every CDR3 protein. The data show about 300,000 distinct CDR3 sequences, roughly 20% seen once. The V call is TRBV20-1, the J call TRBJ2-7; a weak D match, TRBD1 (6 bases). Sequencing was performed on blood. The receptor was isolated from a man aged 50 to 59 with Graves' ophthalmopathy. CDR3: CSAPRRGGSYEQYF. CDR3 bases: TGCAGTGCCCCCCGTAGAGGGGGCTCCTACGAGCAGTACTTC.